A selection of T cell receptor beta chains follows, all from one sample in a study of T cell responses to AZD1222 COVID-19 vaccine. Libraries were prepared by immunoSEQ multiplex PCR; TCRdb keeps only in-frame clonotypes and omits some of them. The sample records about 140,000 clones, over 75% being singletons. Specimen: peripheral blood, collected on day 0 of AZD1222 vaccination. The receptors stem from an adult in good health. Both conserved end residues are part of each CDR3. The D gene is left open where the match is weak. Clone size is not always given. Where it is, it says once, few, many or a class for expanded clones.

d_call,j_call,clone_size,v_call,cdr3_nt,cdr3_aa
TRBD1,TRBJ2-1,few,TRBV7-3,TGTGCCAGCAGCGTGGACAGGGAGTCCTACAATGAGCAGTTCTTC,CASSVDRESYNEQFF
.,TRBJ2-7,.,TRBV7-3,TGTGCCAGCAGCTTAATCGCAGGGTCCTACGAGCAGTACTTC,CASSLIAGSYEQYF
TRBD2,TRBJ2-1,once,TRBV19,TGTGCCAGTATCACGAGGGAGTCAAGCGGGAGGGCGACTGAGCAGTTCTTC,CASITRESSGRATEQFF
TRBD1,TRBJ1-1,.,TRBV19,TGTGCCAGTAGTGCCAGACAGGGTACAATAGCTGAAGCTTTCTTT,CASSARQGTIAEAFF
.,TRBJ2-1,.,TRBV12-3/TRBV12-4,TGTGCCAGCAGTTTAGGGCGCAATGAGCAGTTCTTC,CASSLGRNEQFF
.,TRBJ1-6,.,TRBV10-1,TGCGCCAGCATCGGGCCGAGTCAGTCACCCCTCCACTTT,CASIGPSQSPLHF
.,TRBJ1-1,.,TRBV7-3,TGTGCCAGCAGGCAAAAAGCTTTCTTT,CASRQKAFF
.,TRBJ2-2,.,TRBV4-2,TGTGCCAGCAGCCCTAAGACTAGCCCAGGGGACACCGGGGAGCTGTTTTTT,CASSPKTSPGDTGELFF
.,TRBJ2-3,.,TRBV6-1,TGTGCCAGCAGTGAGAATTACCAAAAAGATACGCAGTATTTT,CASSENYQKDTQYF
TRBD1,TRBJ1-6,.,TRBV5-6,TGTGCCAGCAGCGCGGGGACAGGGGTATACTCACCCCTCCACTTT,CASSAGTGVYSPLHF
TRBD1,TRBJ1-1,.,TRBV18,TGTGCCAGCTCACCCCCCAAAACAGGGGACAACACTGAAGCTTTCTTT,CASSPPKTGDNTEAFF
.,TRBJ2-7,.,TRBV7-2,TGTGCCAGCAGCTTAGTCTCGGCCGACACCTACGAGCAGTACTTC,CASSLVSADTYEQYF
.,TRBJ1-4,once,TRBV18,TGTGCCAGCTCCCCCAACAGCGCGGAAAAACTGTTTTTT,CASSPNSAEKLFF
.,TRBJ2-7,.,TRBV28,TGTGCCAGCAGTGGGAGGCCTAGCTCCTACGAGCAGTACTTC,CASSGRPSSYEQYF
TRBD2,TRBJ2-2,once,TRBV19,TGTGCCAGTAGTATAGCGGGACTAGGTTTTACGGGCACCGGGGAGCTGTTTTTT,CASSIAGLGFTGTGELFF
.,TRBJ2-3,.,TRBV6-5,TGTGCCAGCAGATGGACAGATACGCAGTATTTT,CASRWTDTQYF
.,TRBJ1-1,.,TRBV6-1,TGTGCCAGCCATGGACGGATGAACACTGAAGCTTTCTTT,CASHGRMNTEAFF
TRBD1,TRBJ1-2,.,TRBV6-5,TGTGCCAGCAGTTATGGGGACAGTCGCCACTATGGCTACACCTTC,CASSYGDSRHYGYTF
.,TRBJ2-1,.,TRBV30,TGTGCCTGGACCCCGATTAGCTCCTACAATGAGCAGTTCTTC,CAWTPISSYNEQFF
.,TRBJ2-7,.,TRBV3-1/TRBV3-2,TGTGCCAGCAGCCAAAGACCGGGACTGCTTTTCTACGAGCAGTACTTC,CASSQRPGLLFYEQYF
.,TRBJ1-2,.,TRBV28,TGTGCCACCACCGGGGGGGCGCGTAATGGCTACACCTTC,CATTGGARNGYTF
.,TRBJ2-7,.,TRBV6-5,TGTGCCAGCAGACAGGGAGGTCACTACGAGCAGTACTTC,CASRQGGHYEQYF
.,TRBJ1-1,.,TRBV7-9,TGTGCCAGCAGCCCCCAAGTAGGCACTGAAGCTTTCTTT,CASSPQVGTEAFF
.,TRBJ1-2,.,TRBV6-5,TGTGCCAGCATGCCCGGACTCCAAAGGGGCTACACCTTC,CASMPGLQRGYTF
TRBD1,TRBJ1-6,.,TRBV12-3/TRBV12-4,TGTGCCAGCAGTACGACAGGGAATTCACCCCTCCACTTT,CASSTTGNSPLHF
TRBD2,TRBJ2-5,.,TRBV27,TGTGCCAGCAGTTTATCTAGGACTAGCGGGATTAAGTACTTC,CASSLSRTSGIKYF
TRBD1,TRBJ1-1,.,TRBV7-9,TGTGCCAGCAGCTTAGGACAGGGTAGGGACACTGAAGCTTTCTTT,CASSLGQGRDTEAFF
TRBD1,TRBJ1-2,.,TRBV6-1,TGTGCCAGCAGTGCTAACGCCGGGACAGGAGCTTCCTATGGCTACACCTTC,CASSANAGTGASYGYTF